This is a list of T cell receptor beta chains from one sample in a study of cytomegalovirus exposure and HLA in healthy donors. Produced via immunoSEQ multiplex PCR; TCRdb's table is partial and in-frame only. The data contain 120,000 or so clones, less than 85% of them singletons. Sequenced input: PBMCs. These receptors came from a man aged 40-50 years in good health and CMV-seronegative. The CDR3 runs from the conserved cysteine through the conserved F or W. Fields, in order: J gene, D gene, V gene, clone size, CDR3 protein, CDR3 DNA. D genes are given only for firm matches. A row's size may be missing; if present it is once, few, many or a size class.

TRBJ2-3	TRBD2	TRBV18	NA	CASSPMSGGADTQYF	TGTGCCAGCTCACCGATGAGCGGGGGAGCAGATACGCAGTATTTT
TRBJ2-5	NA	TRBV7-8	NA	CASSLADTQETQYF	TGTGCCAGCAGCTTAGCGGACACACAAGAGACCCAGTACTTC
TRBJ1-1	NA	TRBV30	NA	CAWNRRNTEAFF	TGTGCCTGGAACAGGAGGAACACTGAAGCTTTCTTT
TRBJ1-5	NA	TRBV19	NA	CASSIRAGNQPQHF	TGTGCCAGTAGTATAAGGGCGGGTAATCAGCCCCAGCATTTT
TRBJ2-7	TRBD2	TRBV18	NA	CASSLGSGGSSYEQYF	TGTGCCAGCTCACTGGGTTCCGGCGGGAGTTCCTACGAGCAGTACTTC
TRBJ2-1	TRBD1	TRBV28	NA	CASTKPETGGRGQFF	TGTGCCAGCACCAAGCCGGAGACAGGGGGGAGAGGGCAGTTCTTC
TRBJ1-5	TRBD1	TRBV2	NA	CASSGQGTSNQPQHF	TGTGCCAGCAGTGGACAGGGAACTAGCAATCAGCCCCAGCATTTT
TRBJ2-7	NA	TRBV5-1	NA	CASSLSLGQLGEQYF	TGCGCCAGCAGCCTTTCCCTCGGACAGCTTGGGGAGCAGTACTTC
TRBJ2-1	TRBD1	TRBV29-1	few	CSGDRGQYNEQFF	TGCAGCGGGGACAGGGGGCAATACAATGAGCAGTTCTTC
TRBJ2-5	TRBD2	TRBV9	NA	CASSAGLAGGAMETQYF	TGTGCCAGCAGCGCGGGACTAGCGGGAGGGGCAATGGAGACCCAGTACTTC